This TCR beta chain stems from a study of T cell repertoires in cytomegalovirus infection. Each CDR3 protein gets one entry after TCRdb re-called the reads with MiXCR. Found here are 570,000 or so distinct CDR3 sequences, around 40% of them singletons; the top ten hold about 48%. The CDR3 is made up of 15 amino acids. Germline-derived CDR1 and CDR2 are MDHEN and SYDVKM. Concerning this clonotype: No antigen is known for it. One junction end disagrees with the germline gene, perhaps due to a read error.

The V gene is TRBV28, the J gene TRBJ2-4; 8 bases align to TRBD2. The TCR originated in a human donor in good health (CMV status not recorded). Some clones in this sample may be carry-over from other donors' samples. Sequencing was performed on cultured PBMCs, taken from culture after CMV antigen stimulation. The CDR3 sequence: CASSLFGGLGVFTHF. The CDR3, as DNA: TGTGCCAGCAGTTTATTTGGGGGACTAGGGGTCTTCACACACTTC.